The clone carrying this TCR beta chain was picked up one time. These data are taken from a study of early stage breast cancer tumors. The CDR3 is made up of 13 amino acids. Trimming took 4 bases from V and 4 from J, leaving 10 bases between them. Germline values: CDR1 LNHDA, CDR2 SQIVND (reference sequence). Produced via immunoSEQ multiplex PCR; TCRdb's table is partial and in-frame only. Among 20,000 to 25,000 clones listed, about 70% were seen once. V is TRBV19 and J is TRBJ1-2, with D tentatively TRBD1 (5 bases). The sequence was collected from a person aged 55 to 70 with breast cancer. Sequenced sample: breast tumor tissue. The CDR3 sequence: CASSTDILYGYTF. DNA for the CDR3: TGTGCCAGTAGTACGGACATCCTCTATGGCTACACCTTC.